The 24 T cell receptor beta chains in this list originate from one sample, sequenced in a study of cytomegalovirus exposure and HLA in healthy donors. The PCR ran on 60 Vbeta and 13 Jbeta primers. Sequencing used immunoSEQ multiplex PCR; TCRdb keeps in-frame clones, though not all of them. The table has approximately 180,000 clones, roughly 13% seen once. Sequencing was performed on PBMCs. Every receptor here comes from a man in his fifties in good health and CMV-seropositive.

The chain is built from TRBV5-1 and TRBJ2-5; a possible D gene is TRBD2 (5 bases). This CDR3 is 16 amino acids long. V gave up 3 bases and J gave up 5 bases, with 20 bases separating them. CDR1 is SGHRS, CDR2 YFSETQ, per germline. In DNA, the CDR3 is TGCGCCAGCAGCTATCTGAGGTCGGGGTACCGGGAGACCCAGTACTTC. Encoded protein: CASSYLRSGYRETQYF.

Here the CDR3 DNA reads TGTGCCAGTAGTATATTAGTTCCCGGGGAGCTGTTTTTT. Translated, it gives CASSILVPGELFF. The J gene is TRBJ2-2, the V gene TRBV19; no firm D call. The CDR3 runs 13 residues. Between the trimmed V and J ends, which lost 2 bases and 6 bases, there was a span of 7 bases. CDR1 LNHDA and CDR2 SQIVND come from the germline V gene (reference sequence). Looking up the rest from reference TRBV19 and TRBJ2-2 gives the full variable domain: DGGITQSPKYLFRKEGQNVTLSCEQNLNHDAMYWYRQDPGQGLRLIYYSQIVNDFQKGDIAEGYSVSREKKESFPLTVTSAQKNPTAFYLCASSILVPGELFFGEGSRLTVL.

This clone appeared a few times. The chain recombines TRBV5-1 with TRBJ1-6; TRBD1 agrees at 7 bases. The CDR3 is made up of 15 amino acids. Germline CDR1 reads SGHRS; CDR2 reads YFSETQ. V gave up 6 bases and J gave up 8 bases; unmatched junction bases: 11. CDR3 region: CASNEGTRGDSPLHF. The DNA of the CDR3 is TGCGCCAGCAACGAAGGGACCAGGGGGGATTCACCCCTCCACTTT.

This clone was counted between two and nine times. V gene TRBV7-9 combines with J gene TRBJ1-4, with D possibly matching TRBD1 (6 bases). Germline V CDR1 and CDR2: SEHNR, FQNEAQ (reference sequence). This CDR3 contains 14 residues. V shed 5 bases and J shed 3 bases, with 10 bases lying between them. In DNA, the CDR3 is TGTGCCAGCAGCCGGGACAAGTCTAATGAAAAACTGTTTTTT. Its translation: CASSRDKSNEKLFF.

The rearrangement uses TRBV5-1 and TRBJ2-1, with TRBD2 identical over 7 bases. Germline loops: CDR1 SGHRS, CDR2 YFSETQ. CDR3 size: 17 residues. V was clipped by 6 bases and J by 0 bases; unmatched bases: 12. CDR3 region: CASNSFIGGTSYNEQFF. Written as DNA, the CDR3 is TGCGCCAGCAATTCCTTTATCGGGGGGACCTCCTACAATGAGCAGTTCTTC.

This clone was counted a few times. This chain connects TRBV7-9 to TRBJ1-1; 9 positions match TRBD1. The CDR3 totals 15 residues. J lost 0 bases, V lost 10 bases, and 9 bases had no gene match. Germline-derived CDR1 and CDR2 are SEHNR and FQNEAQ (reference sequence). Written as DNA, the CDR3 is TGTGCCACCCAGACAGGGGGAGGAATGAACACTGAAGCTTTCTTT. Encoded protein: CATQTGGGMNTEAFF.

This clone showed up just a few times. The V call is TRBV5-1, the J call TRBJ2-7, with D possibly being TRBD1 (6 bases). In germline, CDR1 is SGHRS, CDR2 YFSETQ. Trimming took off 0 bases at V and 2 bases at J, with 18 bases between the two ends. CDR3 length: 17 residues. In DNA form, the CDR3 reads TGCGCCAGCAGCTTGGGGGGGCCGAGGACTGTGACCTACGAGCAGTACGTC. Protein sequence: CASSLGGPRTVTYEQYV.

Only a few counts were recorded for this clone. The chain recombines TRBV7-9 with TRBJ1-2; the D gene is possibly TRBD1 (6 bases). CDR1 and CDR2 from the germline V gene are SEHNR and FQNEAQ (reference sequence). The CDR3 is 12 residues long. Trimming removed 2 bases at V and 7 bases at J, with 8 bases between. Here the CDR3 DNA reads TGTGCCAGCAGCTTACCGGACAGTGGCTACACCTTC. Its translation: CASSLPDSGYTF.

The genes are TRBV2 and TRBJ2-5, with D maybe TRBD2 (7 bases). V was trimmed by 9 bases and J by 2 bases, leaving 13 bases between them. The CDR3 has 13 residues. Germline-derived CDR1 and CDR2 are SNHLY and FYNNEI. The CDR3 here is CARQGGIQETQYF. Written as DNA, the CDR3 is TGTGCCAGACAGGGAGGGATTCAAGAGACCCAGTACTTC.

J is TRBJ2-4 and V is TRBV2; maybe TRBD1 (6 bases). The CDR3 is 14 amino acids. Germline-derived CDR1 and CDR2 are SNHLY and FYNNEI. V was clipped by 7 bases and J by 3 bases, with 13 bases between them. The CDR3, as DNA: TGTGCCAGCACCACAGGGACGGTCAAAAACATTCAGTACTTC. Translating gives CASTTGTVKNIQYF.

J is TRBJ2-6 and V is TRBV7-2, with a tentative D call TRBD2 (5 bases). Germline V CDR1 and CDR2: SGHTA, FQGNSA. There are 17 residues in the CDR3. Trimming removed 5 bases at V and 4 bases at J, with 18 bases between. The CDR3 nucleotides read TGTGCCAGCAGCCAGACCCGGGGTCCGCTCGGGGCCAACGTCCTGACTTTC. This sequence encodes CASSQTRGPLGANVLTF.

This clone was detected a few times. V and J are TRBV19 and TRBJ2-5; 7 bases align to TRBD1. CDR1 is LNHDA, CDR2 SQIVND, per germline (reference sequence). With V trimmed by 6 bases and J by 5 bases, 6 bases remained unmatched. The length of the CDR3 is 13 residues. DNA of the CDR3: TGTGCCAGTAGGGGACAGATACTGGAGACCCAGTACTTC. It yields the protein CASRGQILETQYF.

The V and J genes are TRBV2 and TRBJ2-7; 9 positions agree with TRBD1. Germline V gives CDR1 SNHLY, CDR2 FYNNEI. The CDR3 spans 18 residues. V gave up 0 bases and J gave up 0 bases; unmatched junction bases: 9. The DNA of the CDR3 is TGTGCCAGCAGTGAAGCCCCGTCGGGACAGGGACTCTCCTACGAGCAGTACTTC. The encoded protein is CASSEAPSGQGLSYEQYF.

This sequence joins TRBV7-8 and TRBJ1-1; 9 positions match TRBD1. CDR3 size: 15 residues. CDR1 SGHVS and CDR2 FQNEAQ come from the germline V gene. Trimming took 4 bases from V and 3 from J; bases not matched to a gene: 6. This CDR3 is CASSSRQGGDTEAFF. The DNA for the CDR3 is TGTGCCAGCAGCTCCCGACAGGGGGGGGACACTGAAGCTTTCTTT. Complete variable domain (other parts from reference TRBV7-8 and TRBJ1-1): GAGVSQSPRYKVAKRGQDVALRCDPISGHVSLFWYQQALGQGPEFLTYFQNEAQLDKSGLPSDRFFAERPEGSVSTLKIQRTQQEDSAVYLCASSSRQGGDTEAFFGQGTRLTVV.

This clone was counted a few times. The gene calls are TRBV7-2 and TRBJ1-1, with 8 bases identical to TRBD1. The CDR3 is 15 residues long. CDR1 is SGHTA, CDR2 FQGNSA, per germline. V dropped 4 bases and J dropped 1; count of bases not matched to a gene: 5. The DNA for the CDR3 is TGTGCCAGCAGCTCACCAGACAGGGGGAACACTGAAGCTTTCTTT. Translation gives CASSSPDRGNTEAFF. The variable domain in full, completed from reference TRBV7-2 and TRBJ1-1, reads GAGVSQSPSNKVTEKGKDVELRCDPISGHTALYWYRQSLGQGLEFLIYFQGNSAPDKSGLPSDRFSAERTGGSVSTLTIQRTQQEDSAVYLCASSSPDRGNTEAFFGQGTRLTVV.

The chain is built from TRBV10-3 and TRBJ1-1, with D tentatively TRBD1 (5 bases). Germline V gives CDR1 ENHRY, CDR2 SYGVKD. The CDR3 runs to 14 residues. V was cut by 4 bases and J by 5 bases, with 14 bases left in between. The DNA of the CDR3 is TGTGCCATCAGTGTTTCGGGGGTGGCGACTGAAGCTTTCTTT. Residues: CAISVSGVATEAFF.

The rearrangement links TRBV10-1 to TRBJ2-5, with 8 bases matching TRBD1. V shed 4 bases, J shed 3 bases, and the junction held 7 bases outside the gene matches. The CDR3 loop spans 15 amino acids. Looked up from germline, CDR1 is WNHNN and CDR2 is SYGVQD (reference sequence). CDR3 region: CASSGSGTGEETQYF. The CDR3, as DNA: TGCGCCAGCAGTGGCTCCGGGACAGGTGAAGAGACCCAGTACTTC.

This clone was detected only a few times. V gene TRBV7-2 combines with J gene TRBJ2-1; 7 bases line up with TRBD2. Losses at the gene ends were 5 bases for V and 9 bases for J; bases not matched to a gene: 19. The germline V gene has CDR1 SGHTA and CDR2 FQGNSA. The CDR3 contains 17 residues. CDR3 sequence reads: CASSPPPETSREAEQFF. CDR3 sequence (DNA): TGTGCCAGCAGCCCCCCCCCGGAGACTAGCAGGGAGGCTGAGCAGTTCTTC.

The chain recombines TRBV11-2 with TRBJ2-1; TRBD1 aligns across 8 bases. The length of the CDR3 is 14 residues. V lost 4 bases and J lost 7; bases outside the gene matches: 6. CDR1 is SGHAT, CDR2 FQNNGV, per germline. The DNA of the CDR3 is TGTGCCAGCAGCTCCTGGACAGGGCGGAATGAGCAGTTCTTC. It encodes CASSSWTGRNEQFF.

This clone was counted a few times. This sequence joins TRBV18 and TRBJ2-3; D perhaps matches TRBD2 (5 bases). Germline CDR1 KGHSH, CDR2 LQKENI. This CDR3 contains 16 residues. The ends were cut back, 3 bases at V and 4 bases at J, with 17 bases in the middle. The CDR3: CASSPLDSLPADTQYF. The CDR3 DNA follows: TGTGCCAGCTCACCTTTGGACTCCCTCCCCGCAGATACGCAGTATTTT.

This clone was observed once. This sequence joins TRBV30 and TRBJ2-5; D is ambiguous. The DNA matches TRBJ2-7 better at its end, which makes the J call doubtful. Germline V gene sequence: CDR1 GTSNPN, CDR2 SVGIG (reference sequence). This CDR3 spans 11 amino acids. CDR3 sequence reads: CAWSEDYEQYF. The DNA of the CDR3 is TGTGCCTGGAGTGAAGACTACGAGCAGTACTTC.

This chain connects TRBV11-1 to TRBJ2-1, with 8 bases matching TRBD1. The CDR3 consists of 17 residues. V dropped 5 bases and J dropped 4; count of bases not matched to a gene: 13. Germline V CDR1 and CDR2: SGHAT, FQDESV (reference sequence). The chain's CDR3 is CASSGRGRGGVYNEQFF. DNA for the CDR3: TGTGCCAGCAGCGGCAGGGGGCGTGGGGGAGTTTACAATGAGCAGTTCTTC.

The chain employs TRBV9 and TRBJ1-4; tentative D call: TRBD1 (6 bases). The CDR3 runs to 15 residues. Deletions cut 3 bases from V and 4 bases from J, with 13 bases between. Germline values: CDR1 SGDLS, CDR2 YYNGEE. The DNA of the CDR3 is TGTGCCAGCAGCGCTACAGGGACCAATAATGAAAAACTGTTTTTT. Translated, it gives CASSATGTNNEKLFF.

The gene calls are TRBV7-2 and TRBJ1-1; tentative D call: TRBD1 (5 bases). The CDR3 is 13 amino acids. Germline CDR1 SGHTA, CDR2 FQGNSA. The V end was cut by 4 bases, the J end by 10 bases, with 16 bases between. CDR3 amino acids: CASSSGGSLLAFF. DNA of the CDR3: TGTGCCAGCAGCTCGGGGGGATCCTTACTAGCTTTCTTT.